The 6 T cell receptor beta chains presented below share a single source sample, sequenced in a study of CXCR3-negative and CXCR3-positive naive CD8 T cells. Through 5' RACE with UMI labels, the TRB cDNA libraries were prepared. One entry per CDR3 protein, without DNA, is what TCRdb gives after re-calling the 5' RACE reads. In all, the sample yields about 48,000 distinct CDR3 sequences. Material: memory CD8+ T cells from blood. The receptors shown here come from a human donor in good health. Some clones in this sample may be carry-over from other donors' samples.

This CDR3 reads CSARDYEKGLNTEAFF. The J gene is TRBJ1-1, the V gene TRBV20-1; the TCRdb D gene call, TRBD1, has no DNA to confirm it. CDR3 size: 16 residues. The germline V gene encodes CDR1 DFQATT and CDR2 SNEGSKA (reference sequence).

J is TRBJ2-2 and V is TRBV11-2. Germline lookup yields CDR1 SGHAT and CDR2 FQNNGV. The CDR3 is 15 residues long. The CDR3 spells CASGLVGPNTGELFF.

The V and J genes are TRBV12-3 or TRBV12-4 and TRBJ2-2; TCRdb's D gene call, TRBD1, goes unchecked for lack of DNA. The CDR3 consists of 16 residues. CDR3 protein: CASSLTAGGNTGELFF.

V usage is TRBV29-1 and J usage is TRBJ2-7; without DNA, the TCRdb call of TRBD1 cannot be checked. The CDR3 has 12 amino acids. Germline V gives CDR1 SQVTM, CDR2 ANQGSEA. CDR3 sequence: CSAGQGIYEQYF.

V gene TRBV14 combines with J gene TRBJ2-7. This CDR3 is 11 amino acids long. CDR1 is SGHDN and CDR2 is FVKESK in the germline V gene. The CDR3 sequence is CASSQDYEQYF.

The chain has TRBV6-5 and TRBJ2-2; TCRdb designates TRBD2, a call that cannot be tested without DNA. The germline gives CDR1 MNHEY, CDR2 SVGAGI. The CDR3 has 16 residues. CDR3 region: CASSYLAGGITGELFF.